Detailed here is one T cell receptor beta chain. Its antigen target is currently unknown. Base qualities were left out, and no much larger clone turns up one base away. These data originate in a study of blood T cell repertoires in COVID-19 (dated by TCRdb to the early 2020s). In the study overall: Samples covering the acute and convalescent phases of COVID-19 were provided by collaborators in the United States, Italy and Spain. The prospective study material was composed of cDNA or gDNA derived from T cells, B-cell-depleted T cells, or PBMCs. HLA class I and class II types, where available, came from metadata supplied by the sample provider rather than from assay-based typing. Samples were obtained from the ongoing ImmuneRACE study (first 160 participants) and from 1,254 subjects provided by 6 global collaborators. The dataset comprised deeply sampled blood TCRbeta repertoires from subjects exposed to, actively infected with, or recovered from COVID-19. The repertoires were made available in a free public database intended to serve as a resource for research on the immune response to SARS-CoV-2. Nearly every sample came with metadata listing a de-identified subject ID, COVID-19 status, age in years and sex.

The immunoSEQ Assay, a bias-controlled multiplex PCR, was used to amplify TCRbeta CDR3 regions from genomic DNA. The paper's data handling went like this. The number of nucleated cells in each sample was estimated from the amplification of reference gene primers within the assay. To quantify the absolute abundance of each unique TCRbeta CDR3 rearrangement, sequence reads were collapsed and filtered. For each sample, productive Simpson clonality was calculated as the square root of Simpson's diversity index across productive rearrangements. TCRdb retrieved this table from immuneACCESS and kept in-frame rearrangements only. Not all clones are present; in checked studies, unresolved V genes account for under half, and no reason is known for the remainder. That table is the source of V, J and clone size, and D and trimming were worked out from the DNA. The sample has about 210,000 clones on record, about four fifths of them singletons. The ten most abundant clones make up just under 9% of the sample.

Beyond this particular receptor, the publication reports: The quantity of clinical and demographic metadata differed by source and by participant and was supplied without curation.

Participants in the prospective study were aged about 18 to 100 years, lived in 20 to 25 United States geographic areas, and enrolled through a virtual design. In the prospective study, participants were assigned to cohorts based on the clinical history participants reported in a screening survey and a study questionnaire. Mobile phlebotomists in the prospective study collected whole blood, serum and a nasopharyngeal or oropharyngeal swab from every participant. Additional blood draws and questionnaires over a 2-month period could optionally be provided by prospective study participants. Blood samples from the prospective study were shipped frozen or at room temperature prior to DNA extraction. The trim is 5 bases for V and 5 bases for J, with a gap of 12 bases between the germline ends. CDR1 MDHEN and CDR2 SYDVKM are derived from the germline V gene. From cysteine to phenylalanine, the CDR3 is 13 amino acids long. CDR3 DNA is the only sequence kept; it has 39 bases, read in frame from the first base.

The source of this sequence is a woman aged 50 to 60 with acute COVID-19. The sequenced sample was PBMCs or T cells enriched from blood (not recorded which). The sequence joins TRBV28 to TRBJ1-1, with a weak D call of TRBD1 (5 bases match). The CDR3 is CASSRDSGTEAFF. The DNA sequence is TGTGCCAGCAGTCGGGACTCAGGGACTGAAGCTTTCTTT.